This T cell receptor beta chain appears in the sequencing data of a study of cytomegalovirus exposure and HLA in healthy donors (dated 2017 in TCRdb). The study in broad terms: In an earlier analysis of 450 to 750 of the donors, under 300 Gb of sequence data and 117 million unique TCR beta sequences from 180 million or so T cells were reported. Approximately 310 gigabases of sequencing data and tens of millions of unique TCR sequences were included in an early release covering about 700 HLA-typed donors. The genetic ancestry cluster associated with self-reported Caucasian donors included about four fifths of the roughly 390 genotyped donors. The study aimed to test whether signatures of past pathogen exposure could be identified by cataloging public T cell receptors. The study used immunosequencing to profile the T cell repertoires of 670 or so subjects and linked those repertoires to cytomegalovirus serostatus. In addition to the first cohort of 650 to 800 subjects, a separate validation cohort of over 90 different subjects was used. To predict cytomegalovirus infection status, the study brought together high-throughput TCR immunosequencing, statistical association of individual TCRs with disease status, and machine learning. A later analysis re-examined previously published TCR beta repertoires from several hundred donors and added high-resolution HLA genotyping to investigate patterns of TCR occurrence. Rather than using new phenotypic data, the later analysis identified candidate immune exposures from TCR beta sequences and from how often those sequences occurred across donors. In an earlier analysis of roughly 540 of the donors, high-throughput TCR beta sequencing was used to judge whether each TCR beta V gene segment behaved as functional or pseudogenic. Donor age, sex, ethnicity and CMV serostatus were collected together with the repertoire data. A later genetic analysis took genome-wide SNP genotypes for about three fifths of the roughly 670 donors and used that subset as a discovery cohort. Every repertoire in the discovery cohort had been generated on one and the same sequencing platform. Class I and class II HLA loci were covered by the typing at four-digit resolution. The number of typed donors differed by locus: roughly 629-630 for A, B, C, DRB1 and DQB1; 522 for DQA1; approximately 610 for DPA1; and 400 to 480 for DPB1. Several DR-DQ haplotypes were handled as single units for association and clustering because linkage in the cohort was strong. On average, 235,054 unique TCR beta nucleotide sequences were sequenced per donor among a few hundred genotyped donors of the cohort, with roughly 20% of those sequences being non-productive. Broad study findings and their caveats: In a later analysis, most CMV-associated TCR beta chains were found to appear HLA-restricted, with HLA associations seemingly driven largely by CMV exposure. Most TCR sequences were seen in very few donors, while some public TCRs were found in many individuals. In an earlier analysis of about 600 of the donors, most TCR beta V segments appeared in productive rearrangements about 90% or about 30% of the time, broadly matching IMGT annotations. CMV serostatus was the only immune exposure information available for the cohort. HLA typing was unavailable for some donors at each locus, so association tests used only the typed subset. Strong co-occurrence of HLA alleles, especially DR and DQ, made assigning TCR associations to individual alleles difficult. In a later genetic analysis, a missense DCLRE1C variant was associated with V-gene and J-gene trimming of TCR beta chains, and the association was replicated in an independent cohort. The cohort was sequenced for TCR beta chains only, and without alpha or paired-chain data the features that could be detected were limited. At a false discovery rate of 0.05, a later analysis linked roughly 17,000 TCR beta sequences to specific HLA alleles. Presence/absence analyses assumed roughly uniform sequencing depth across donors, an assumption that may not hold. The classifier was reported to diagnose cytomegalovirus status with high specificity and sensitivity in both the original and validation cohorts. According to a later genetic analysis, donors in an Asian-associated ancestry cluster had fewer N-insertions in productive TCRs than the approximately 670-donor mean. In a later analysis, TCR association rates were found to vary across HLA loci, with the most associated TCRs seen for DRB1 alleles and the fewest for HLA-C alleles. In the study, roughly 160 TCR beta chains were listed as associated with cytomegalovirus. A cluster of highly shared sequence variants was judged likely to be a technical artifact of the sequencing pipeline. A further reported finding was that TCR beta sequences accurately predicted the HLA-A and HLA-B alleles for most subjects in the first cohort. Because counts were too low, roughly 18 rarely observed V segments, including chromosome 9 orphons, were left out of the earlier analysis of approximately 500 of the donors. A later analysis reported that several top co-occurrence clusters appeared linked to parvovirus B19, influenza, CMV and Epstein-Barr virus. The authors suggested that the approach could potentially be extended to other disease states and immunological phenotypes. Some IMGT-functional V segments, including TRBV6-2 and TRBV6-3, could not be distinguished by the 87-base-pair reads and were therefore excluded. In a later analysis, HLA-associated TCR beta chains were found to be more clonally expanded and to have lower generation probabilities than equally common non-associated chains. Three of the identified cytomegalovirus-associated TCR beta chains were confirmed in vitro to be specific for cytomegalovirus antigens. Linkage disequilibrium might explain the correlated functional status among segregating V segments, but an unknown experimental factor could not be excluded.

In total, roughly 710 healthy bone marrow donors made up the cohort. At the time of sampling, all cohort members were nominally healthy, though unrecorded immune exposures were likely present. The donor was CMV seropositive and belonged to the group of over 250 seropositive cohort members. Each donor provided a peripheral blood sample, and peripheral blood mononuclear cells were used for TCR beta sequencing. Genomic DNA was extracted from the blood cell samples with the Qiagen DNeasy Blood Extraction Kit. The V and J ends are trimmed by 1 base and 5 bases, leaving 14 bases between them. The CDR3 holds 15 amino acids from the cysteine to the phenylalanine. Kept here is only the CDR3 DNA, which spans 45 bases and is read in frame from base 1. CDR1 and CDR2 are read off the germline V gene as SNHLY and FYNNEI. On this clone itself: This clone's antigen is unknown. Base qualities were left out, and no much larger clone turns up one base away.

The library was made by the immunoSEQ multiplex PCR assay. For the multiplex PCR, a mixture combining 60 forward primers for TCR Vbeta segments and 13 reverse primers for TCR Jbeta segments was used. A multiplex PCR assay on genomic DNA amplified the CDR3 region of rearranged TCR beta genes. On the Illumina HiSeq System, the amplified TCR beta libraries were sequenced as 87-base-pair reads. Per the source publication's procedure: A later analysis counted about 80 million unique TCR beta chains across the 640 or so repertoires, and around 12 million of these chains were shared by at least two donors. Raw reads were error-corrected and collapsed into unique sequences by a nearest-neighbor algorithm in which closely related sequences were merged to remove PCR and sequencing errors. V, D and J gene segments were assigned by aligning CDR3 sequences to IMGT reference sequences. Each retained sequence needed at least a six-nucleotide match to both a V gene segment and a J gene segment. Rearrangements were called productive when the CDR3 lacked stop codons and stayed in frame with V and J; all others were non-productive. Following IMGT convention, CDR3 was defined as the stretch from the second conserved V-encoded cysteine to the conserved J-encoded phenylalanine. Sequences without an unambiguous match to a single V gene segment were excluded from the earlier analysis of 587 of the donors. In an earlier analysis of approximately 560 of the donors, a V segment was called functional when productive rearrangements were above 56.7%, and segregating when the standard deviation between donors exceeded 5%. To diagnose cytomegalovirus status from the catalog of TCR beta chain sequences, a statistical classification framework was built. In a later analysis, TCR nucleotide sequences were compared against IMGT/GENE-DB human TR gene sequences so that V and J genes could be assigned. A later analysis assigned CDR3 sequences and most-parsimonious VDJ recombination scenarios with the TCRdist pipeline. In a later analysis, every TCR beta chain was defined by the combination of its CDR3 amino acid sequence and its V-gene family, and reads without a unique V-gene family were dropped. A later analysis removed 592 highly shared, low-generation-probability nucleotide sequences to deal with suspected cross-contamination and a sequencing artifact. In a later analysis, a clonal expansion index was calculated for each public chain from normalized within-repertoire ranks of inferred template counts. Generation probabilities in a later analysis came from a VDJ recombination model fitted to out-of-frame rearrangements, and those results were checked against IGoR. In a later analysis, TCR-TCR, TCR-HLA and TCR-CMV co-occurrence was scored with hypergeometric tests, and a repertoire-size bias correction was applied to TCR pairs. In a later analysis, false discovery rates were estimated by permuting HLA or CMV assignments 20 times. In a later analysis, co-occurring TCRs were grouped with DBSCAN, and TCRdist sequence similarity was added when clustering was performed within HLA-allele-positive subsets. Repertoires with fewer than 30,000 or more than 120,000 public chains were left out of co-occurrence clustering, as were roughly five repertoires with anomalous nucleotide sharing. Entries here come from immuneACCESS through TCRdb and include only in-frame sequences with V and J called. Some clones fail to appear in such tables; in the studies checked, an unresolved V gene covers under half of the shortfall, and the cause of the remainder is unknown. V and J calls and clone size are copied from that table; D and trimming were computed from the DNA. The sample data list about 55,000 clones, and 55% to 75% of these were observed just once. About 32% of the sample is taken by the ten largest.

The sequence joins TRBV2 to TRBJ1-2, with TRBD1 as a weak D call on 6 bases. The TCR originated in a middle-aged man in good health and CMV-seropositive. The material sequenced was PBMCs. The CDR3 in this case is CASSEGQGLSYGYTF. The nucleotides read TGTGCCAGCAGTGAAGGGCAGGGGTTATCTTATGGCTACACCTTC.